This is a list of T cell receptor beta chains from one sample in a study of T and B cells in COVID-19 patients. TCRdb passed the multiplex PCR reads through MiXCR, listing each CDR3 protein once. This repertoire shows approximately 6,000 distinct CDR3 sequences, over 25% found once; its top ten account for 12%. Sequencing was performed on blood. The source is a human donor with active COVID-19. Each CDR3 is given with its conserved first and last residue. D genes are given only for firm matches. Size values are once, few and many counts, or a class for expanded clones, and some rows have none.

J: TRBJ2-6
size: NA
V: TRBV5-1
D: NA
DNA: TGCGCCAGCCGCTCCCCCAGTGGGGCCAACGTCCTGACTTTC
CDR3: CASRSPSGANVLTF

J: TRBJ2-7
size: NA
V: TRBV7-9
D: NA
DNA: TGTGCCAGCAGCCTACAGGGTTTCGAGCAGTACTTC
CDR3: CASSLQGFEQYF

J: TRBJ2-3
size: NA
V: TRBV5-1
D: TRBD1
DNA: TGCGCCAGCAGCCATACAGGGGCGGATACGCAGTATTTT
CDR3: CASSHTGADTQYF

J: TRBJ2-4
size: NA
V: TRBV4-3
D: TRBD2
DNA: TGCGCCAGCAGCCAAGATCAATCCGGGGGGATAAACATTCAGTACTTC
CDR3: CASSQDQSGGINIQYF

J: TRBJ2-1
size: NA
V: TRBV5-1
D: NA
DNA: TGCGCCAGCAGCTCGCCCTCTGGCTCGGGCAATGAGCAGTTCTTC
CDR3: CASSSPSGSGNEQFF

J: TRBJ2-7
size: medium-sized
V: TRBV5-4
D: TRBD1
DNA: TGTGCCAGCAGCTTCAGCCGGACAGGGGCCTACGAGCAGTACTTC
CDR3: CASSFSRTGAYEQYF

J: TRBJ2-3
size: NA
V: TRBV29-1
D: TRBD2
DNA: TGCAGCGTTGTTTCTCTTAGCGGGGCGGGCACAGATACGCAGTATTTT
CDR3: CSVVSLSGAGTDTQYF

J: TRBJ1-5
size: medium-sized
V: TRBV6-1
D: TRBD1
DNA: TGTGCCAGCAGGGCCTTTGACAGGGCAGATCAGCCCCAGCATTTT
CDR3: CASRAFDRADQPQHF

J: TRBJ1-6
size: medium-sized
V: TRBV27
D: TRBD1
DNA: TGTGCCAGCAGCGACAGGGAGAATTCACCCCTCCACTTT
CDR3: CASSDRENSPLHF

J: TRBJ2-5
size: few
V: TRBV20-1
D: NA
DNA: TGCAGTGCTAGAGACGCTTTGCAGTTGGGGACCCAGTACTTC
CDR3: CSARDALQLGTQYF

J: TRBJ2-5
size: NA
V: TRBV12-3/TRBV12-4
D: TRBD1
DNA: TGTGCCAGCAGCCGGGGACAGCGCCGCGGGACCCAGTACTTC
CDR3: CASSRGQRRGTQYF

J: TRBJ2-1
size: NA
V: TRBV7-9
D: NA
DNA: TGTGCCAGCAGCACCCCAGGGGGGGGCACTGGTGAGCAGTTCTTC
CDR3: CASSTPGGGTGEQFF

J: TRBJ1-2
size: NA
V: TRBV7-9
D: TRBD1
DNA: TGTGCCAGCACATCGGGACAGGGGGCGCGGGGCTACACCTTC
CDR3: CASTSGQGARGYTF

J: TRBJ2-7
size: NA
V: TRBV4-3
D: NA
DNA: TGTGCCAGCAGCCAAGATAAAGCGGCCTTCTACGAGCAGTACTTC
CDR3: CASSQDKAAFYEQYF

J: TRBJ1-5
size: NA
V: TRBV19
D: NA
DNA: TGTGCCAGTACCCAGACGGGAATTTCGCCCCAGCATTTT
CDR3: CASTQTGISPQHF

J: TRBJ2-6
size: NA
V: TRBV4-2
D: NA
DNA: TGTGCCAGCAGCCAAGATAGACTTTCTGGGGCCAACGTCCTGACTTTC
CDR3: CASSQDRLSGANVLTF

J: TRBJ2-7
size: few
V: TRBV5-1
D: NA
DNA: TGCGCCAGCTCCCAAACAGGGCTCTACGAGCAGTACTTC
CDR3: CASSQTGLYEQYF

J: TRBJ1-4
size: few
V: TRBV6-2/TRBV6-3
D: NA
DNA: TGTGCCAGCAGTTACTCGTCTGGAGCAACTAATGAAAAACTGTTTTTT
CDR3: CASSYSSGATNEKLFF

J: TRBJ2-2
size: few
V: TRBV5-4
D: TRBD1
DNA: TGTGCCAGCAGCTTGGTGGGGCAGGGGGCGCGGGCCGGGGAGCTGTTTTTT
CDR3: CASSLVGQGARAGELFF

J: TRBJ2-1
size: medium-sized
V: TRBV6-1
D: TRBD2
DNA: TGTGCCAGCTCGACACTAGCGGTGAAGTCTTACAATGAGCAGTTCTTC
CDR3: CASSTLAVKSYNEQFF

J: TRBJ2-1
size: few
V: TRBV4-2
D: NA
DNA: TGTGCCAGCAGCCAAACGTATGGAGAAGAGCAGTTCTTC
CDR3: CASSQTYGEEQFF

J: TRBJ1-5
size: NA
V: TRBV5-1
D: TRBD1
DNA: TGCGCCAGCAGCCCGGGACAGAACAATCAGCCCCAGCATTTT
CDR3: CASSPGQNNQPQHF

J: TRBJ2-3
size: NA
V: TRBV6-5
D: TRBD2
DNA: TGTGCCAGCACCCACCGGGGGGGAGGCACAGATACGCAGTATTTT
CDR3: CASTHRGGGTDTQYF

J: TRBJ2-5
size: medium-sized
V: TRBV6-5
D: NA
DNA: TGTGCCAGCAGTTACGAGCGGCAAGAGACCCAGTACTTC
CDR3: CASSYERQETQYF